This record looks at one T cell receptor beta chain sequence and its context. CDR1 is MGHRA and CDR2 is YSYEKL in the germline V gene. Trimming pared 1 base from V and 3 bases from J, leaving 7 bases between. The CDR3 totals 13 residues. The data were taken from a study of blood T cell repertoires in COVID-19. Whole-study context: T cells, B-cell-depleted T cells, or PBMCs supplied cDNA or gDNA.

Authors' data handling: Counts of nucleated cells, estimated from reference gene primer amplification, were obtained. Profiled with immunoSEQ multiplex PCR; TCRdb holds only in-frame clones, not every one. D and trimming come from the DNA, and the V and J calls and clone size come from that table. The sample records about 230,000 clones, around 80% being singletons. V gene TRBV4-1 combines with J gene TRBJ2-7; the D gene is possibly TRBD1 (5 bases). This clonotype was sampled from a woman in her twenties or thirties with COVID-19, enrolled during active disease. Specimen: peripheral blood. The CDR3 sequence is CASSQAGLYEQYF. The CDR3 bases are TGCGCCAGCAGCCAAGCAGGGCTCTACGAGCAGTACTTC.